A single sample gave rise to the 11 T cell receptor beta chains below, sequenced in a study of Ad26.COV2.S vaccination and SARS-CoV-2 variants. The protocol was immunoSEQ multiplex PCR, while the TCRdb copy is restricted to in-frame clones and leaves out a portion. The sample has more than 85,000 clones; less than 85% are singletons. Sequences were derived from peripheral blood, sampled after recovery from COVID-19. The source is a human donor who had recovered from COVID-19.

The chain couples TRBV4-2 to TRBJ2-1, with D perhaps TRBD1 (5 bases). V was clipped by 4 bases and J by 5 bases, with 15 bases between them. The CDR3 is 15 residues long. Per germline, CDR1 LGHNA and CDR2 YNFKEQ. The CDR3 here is CASSPQGRTNNEQFF. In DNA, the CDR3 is TGTGCCAGCAGCCCGCAGGGTAGGACGAACAATGAGCAGTTCTTC.

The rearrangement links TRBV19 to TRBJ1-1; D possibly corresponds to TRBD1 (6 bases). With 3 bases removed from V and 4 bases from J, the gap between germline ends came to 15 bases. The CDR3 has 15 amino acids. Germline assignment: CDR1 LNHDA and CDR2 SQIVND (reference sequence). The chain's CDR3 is CASSMAGDVSTEAFF. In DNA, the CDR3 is TGTGCCAGTAGTATGGCAGGGGATGTAAGCACTGAAGCTTTCTTT.

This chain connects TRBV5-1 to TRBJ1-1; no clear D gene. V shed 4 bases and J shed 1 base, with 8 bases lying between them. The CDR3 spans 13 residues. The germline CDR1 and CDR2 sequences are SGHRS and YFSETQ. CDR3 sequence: CASSPTSNTEAFF. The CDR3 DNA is TGCGCCAGCAGCCCCACATCGAACACTGAAGCTTTCTTT.

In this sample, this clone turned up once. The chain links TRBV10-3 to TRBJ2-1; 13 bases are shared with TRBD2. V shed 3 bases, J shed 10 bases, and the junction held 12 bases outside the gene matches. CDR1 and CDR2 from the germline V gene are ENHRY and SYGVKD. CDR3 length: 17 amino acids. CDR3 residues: CAISETGLAGALGEQFF. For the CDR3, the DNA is TGTGCCATCAGTGAAACCGGACTAGCGGGGGCCCTAGGGGAGCAGTTCTTC.

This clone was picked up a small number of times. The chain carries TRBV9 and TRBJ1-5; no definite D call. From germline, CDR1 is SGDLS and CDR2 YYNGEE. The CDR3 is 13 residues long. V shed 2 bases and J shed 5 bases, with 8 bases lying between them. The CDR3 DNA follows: TGTGCCAGCAGCGTCGGGCAAGATCAGCCCCAGCATTTT. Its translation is CASSVGQDQPQHF.

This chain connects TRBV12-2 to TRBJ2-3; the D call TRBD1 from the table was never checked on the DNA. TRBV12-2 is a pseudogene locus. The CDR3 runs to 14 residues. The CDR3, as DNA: TGTGCAAGTCGCTTACTGGCTTGGGACAGGGGGCAGTATTTT. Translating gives CASRLLAWDRGQYF.

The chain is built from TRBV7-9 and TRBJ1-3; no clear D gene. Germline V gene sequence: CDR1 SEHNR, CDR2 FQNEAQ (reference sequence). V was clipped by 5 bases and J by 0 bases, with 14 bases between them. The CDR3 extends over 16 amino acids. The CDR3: CASSPLAGSSGNTIYF. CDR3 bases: TGTGCCAGCAGCCCTTTAGCCGGAAGCTCTGGAAACACCATATATTTT. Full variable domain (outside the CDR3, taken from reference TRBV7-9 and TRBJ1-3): DTGVSQNPRHKITKRGQNVTFRCDPISEHNRLYWYRQTLGQGPEFLTYFQNEAQLEKSRLLSDRFSAERPKGSFSTLEIQRTEQGDSAMYLCASSPLAGSSGNTIYFGEGSWLTVV.

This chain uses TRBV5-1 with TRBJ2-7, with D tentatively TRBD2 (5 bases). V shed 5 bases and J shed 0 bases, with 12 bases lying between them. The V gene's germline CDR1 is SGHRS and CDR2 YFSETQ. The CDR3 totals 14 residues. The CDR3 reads CASSQTRDSYEQYF. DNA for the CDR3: TGCGCCAGCAGTCAAACTCGGGACTCCTACGAGCAGTACTTC. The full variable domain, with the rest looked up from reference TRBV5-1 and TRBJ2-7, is KAGVTQTPRYLIKTRGQQVTLSCSPISGHRSVSWYQQTPGQGLQFLFEYFSETQRNKGNFPGRFSGRQFSNSRSEMNVSTLELGDSALYLCASSQTRDSYEQYFGPGTRLTVT.

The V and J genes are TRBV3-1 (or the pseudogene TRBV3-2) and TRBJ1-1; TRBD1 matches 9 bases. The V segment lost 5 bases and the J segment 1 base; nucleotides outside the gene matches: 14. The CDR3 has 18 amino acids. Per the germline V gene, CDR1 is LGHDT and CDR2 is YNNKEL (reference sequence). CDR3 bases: TGTGCCAGCAGCAGACCAACAGGGGGCGAATCTTGGAACACTGAAGCTTTCTTT. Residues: CASSRPTGGESWNTEAFF.

CDR3 in DNA: TGCGCCAGCACCGCATCTACCAGCGGGGGGTTTGGCAATGAGCAGTTCTTC. Translating gives CASTASTSGGFGNEQFF. The genes are TRBV4-1 and TRBJ2-1; 9 nucleotides align to TRBD2. The germline V gene has CDR1 MGHRA and CDR2 YSYEKL. The CDR3 is 17 residues long. The V gene end was trimmed by 7 bases and the J gene end by 6 bases; junction bases not matched to a gene: 16.

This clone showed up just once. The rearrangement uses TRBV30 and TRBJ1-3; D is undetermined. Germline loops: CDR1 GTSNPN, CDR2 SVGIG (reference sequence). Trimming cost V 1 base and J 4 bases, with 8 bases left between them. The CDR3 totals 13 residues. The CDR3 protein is CAWSAQFGNTIYF. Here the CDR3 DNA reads TGTGCCTGGAGTGCTCAATTCGGAAACACCATATATTTT.